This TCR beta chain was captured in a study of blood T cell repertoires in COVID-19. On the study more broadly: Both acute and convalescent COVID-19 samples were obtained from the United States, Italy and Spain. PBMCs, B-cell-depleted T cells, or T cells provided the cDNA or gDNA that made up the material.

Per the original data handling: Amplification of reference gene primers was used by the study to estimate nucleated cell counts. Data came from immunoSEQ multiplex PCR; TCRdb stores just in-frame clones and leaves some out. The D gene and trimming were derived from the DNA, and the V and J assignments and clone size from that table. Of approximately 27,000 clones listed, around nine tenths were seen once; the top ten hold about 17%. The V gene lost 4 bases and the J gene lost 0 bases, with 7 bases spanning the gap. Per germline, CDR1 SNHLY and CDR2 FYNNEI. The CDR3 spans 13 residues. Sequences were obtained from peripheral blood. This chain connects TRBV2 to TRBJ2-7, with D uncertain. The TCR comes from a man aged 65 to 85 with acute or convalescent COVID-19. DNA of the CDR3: TGTGCCAGCAGTGTCACAGACTCCTACGAGCAGTACTTC. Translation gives CASSVTDSYEQYF.